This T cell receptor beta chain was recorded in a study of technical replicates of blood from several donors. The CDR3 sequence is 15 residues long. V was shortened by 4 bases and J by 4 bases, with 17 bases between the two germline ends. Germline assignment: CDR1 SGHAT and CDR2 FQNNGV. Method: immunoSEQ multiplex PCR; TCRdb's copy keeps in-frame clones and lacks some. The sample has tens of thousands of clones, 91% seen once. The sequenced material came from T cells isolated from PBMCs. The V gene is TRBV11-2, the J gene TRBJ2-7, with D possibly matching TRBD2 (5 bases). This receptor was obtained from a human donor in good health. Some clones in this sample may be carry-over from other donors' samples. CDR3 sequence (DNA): TGTGCCAGCAGCTCCCCTGGGAAAAGGACTTACGAGCAGTACTTC. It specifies CASSSPGKRTYEQYF.